Listed below are T cell receptor beta chains from one sample, sequenced in a study of regulatory T cells in long-lasting Graves disease. TCRdb reprocessed the multiplex PCR reads with MiXCR, giving one entry per CDR3 protein. Among some 500,000 distinct CDR3 sequences, about 13% were seen once, and the ten largest hold roughly a tenth. This same sample was also taken into another study, of T cells in Graves' hyperthyroidism and ophthalmopathy.

The sample here was peripheral blood mononuclear cells (PBMCs), taken at new diagnosis, from a patient treated with antithyroid drugs. Receptors originate from a man between 25 and 39 years old with Graves disease. Each CDR3 is given with its conserved first and last residue. D genes are given only for firm matches. Size is omitted from some rows. Given values are once, few, many or a class for expanded clones.

d_call: .
clone_size: .
v_call: TRBV5-1
j_call: TRBJ1-4
cdr3_nt: TGCGCCAGCAGCTTCGTTCCCGGCCAGGGTGGTGAAAAACTGTTTTTT
cdr3_aa: CASSFVPGQGGEKLFF

d_call: TRBD2
clone_size: .
v_call: TRBV9
j_call: TRBJ2-1
cdr3_nt: TGTGCCAGCAGCGTAGGGACTAGCGGGAGGGCGAAAACGTTCTTC
cdr3_aa: CASSVGTSGRAKTFF

d_call: TRBD1
clone_size: many
v_call: TRBV29-1
j_call: TRBJ2-4
cdr3_nt: TGCAGCGCTGGACAGGGGAGGTCCAAAAACATTCAGTACTTC
cdr3_aa: CSAGQGRSKNIQYF

d_call: .
clone_size: .
v_call: TRBV20-1
j_call: TRBJ2-7
cdr3_nt: TGCAGTGCTAGTTCTCCCTCAGAGTACGAGCAGTACTTC
cdr3_aa: CSASSPSEYEQYF

d_call: TRBD2
clone_size: many
v_call: TRBV4-2
j_call: TRBJ2-7
cdr3_nt: TGTGCCAGCAGCCAAGGCGGGAGTACCTACGAGCAGTACTTC
cdr3_aa: CASSQGGSTYEQYF

d_call: .
clone_size: many
v_call: TRBV5-1
j_call: TRBJ1-4
cdr3_nt: TGCGCCAGCACCACGGAGGGACCTAATGAAAAACTGTTTTTT
cdr3_aa: CASTTEGPNEKLFF

d_call: TRBD1
clone_size: .
v_call: TRBV19
j_call: TRBJ1-5
cdr3_nt: TGTGCCAGTAGTATCAACAGGGGGGCGGATAGCAATCAGCCCCAGCATTTT
cdr3_aa: CASSINRGADSNQPQHF

d_call: .
clone_size: many
v_call: TRBV7-2
j_call: TRBJ1-1
cdr3_nt: TGTGCCAGCAGCTTAGTTCAATTGACGCGGGCTTTCTTT
cdr3_aa: CASSLVQLTRAFF

d_call: .
clone_size: many
v_call: TRBV10-2
j_call: TRBJ2-1
cdr3_nt: TGCGCCAGCAGCCCCATCGATGAGCAGTTCTTC
cdr3_aa: CASSPIDEQFF

d_call: .
clone_size: many
v_call: TRBV11-2
j_call: TRBJ2-6
cdr3_nt: TGTGCCAGCCCCCGTGAGGGTACTGGGGCCAACGTCCTGACTTTC
cdr3_aa: CASPREGTGANVLTF

d_call: TRBD2
clone_size: many
v_call: TRBV20-1
j_call: TRBJ2-1
cdr3_nt: TGCAGTGCTAGAGCACTAGCGGGAGCGTGGAATGAGCAGTTCTTC
cdr3_aa: CSARALAGAWNEQFF

d_call: TRBD1
clone_size: .
v_call: TRBV29-1
j_call: TRBJ2-7
cdr3_nt: TGCAGCGTTGCAGGGACAGGGGGACGGTACGAGCAGTACTTC
cdr3_aa: CSVAGTGGRYEQYF

d_call: .
clone_size: .
v_call: TRBV18
j_call: TRBJ2-5
cdr3_nt: TGTGCCAGCTCACCCATCCGGGCCCGAGGTCAAGAGACCCAGTACTTC
cdr3_aa: CASSPIRARGQETQYF

d_call: .
clone_size: many
v_call: TRBV7-2
j_call: TRBJ2-5
cdr3_nt: TGTGCCAGCAGCCTGCACATAGAAGAGACCCAGTACTTC
cdr3_aa: CASSLHIEETQYF

d_call: TRBD2
clone_size: .
v_call: TRBV20-1
j_call: TRBJ2-3
cdr3_nt: TGCAGTGCTCCACCTCGGGCGGGAGGCAGGAATACGCAGTATTTT
cdr3_aa: CSAPPRAGGRNTQYF

d_call: .
clone_size: many
v_call: TRBV6-5
j_call: TRBJ2-3
cdr3_nt: TGTGCCAGCAGTTACTCGGGGGACGGTGTAGATACGCAGTATTTT
cdr3_aa: CASSYSGDGVDTQYF

d_call: .
clone_size: .
v_call: TRBV12-3/TRBV12-4
j_call: TRBJ1-5
cdr3_nt: TGTGCCAGCAGTTGGATTCGGACGCAGCATTTT
cdr3_aa: CASSWIRTQHF

d_call: .
clone_size: .
v_call: TRBV27
j_call: TRBJ2-1
cdr3_nt: TGTGCCAGCAGTTGGGAGCTGACCTCCTACAATGAGCAGTTCTTC
cdr3_aa: CASSWELTSYNEQFF

d_call: .
clone_size: many
v_call: TRBV2
j_call: TRBJ2-3
cdr3_nt: TGTGCCAGCACCCCCGGAGAGGGGACAGATACGCAGTATTTT
cdr3_aa: CASTPGEGTDTQYF

d_call: .
clone_size: few
v_call: TRBV5-1
j_call: TRBJ1-1
cdr3_nt: TGCGCCAGCAGCTTGGTTGAGGGGACGAACACTGAAGCTTTCTTT
cdr3_aa: CASSLVEGTNTEAFF

d_call: .
clone_size: few
v_call: TRBV5-1
j_call: TRBJ1-6
cdr3_nt: TGCGCCAGCAGCGTCAGGAGCGACGATAATTCACCCCTCCACTTT
cdr3_aa: CASSVRSDDNSPLHF

d_call: .
clone_size: many
v_call: TRBV5-1
j_call: TRBJ2-2
cdr3_nt: TGCGCCAGCAGAGGCGGCGTGAACACCGGGGAGCTGTTTTTT
cdr3_aa: CASRGGVNTGELFF

d_call: .
clone_size: few
v_call: TRBV27
j_call: TRBJ2-2
cdr3_nt: TGTGCCAGCAGTTCAGCGGGCCCCTACACCGGGGAGCTGTTTTTT
cdr3_aa: CASSSAGPYTGELFF

d_call: .
clone_size: many
v_call: TRBV7-9
j_call: TRBJ1-1
cdr3_nt: TGTGCCAGCAGCTTAGTGTTGGGGGCAGGTGAAGCTTTCTTT
cdr3_aa: CASSLVLGAGEAFF

d_call: TRBD2
clone_size: many
v_call: TRBV12-3/TRBV12-4
j_call: TRBJ2-3
cdr3_nt: TGTGCCAGCAGCCGGGAGGCCGGGGATACGCAGTATTTT
cdr3_aa: CASSREAGDTQYF

d_call: TRBD1
clone_size: many
v_call: TRBV28
j_call: TRBJ2-5
cdr3_nt: TGTGCCAGCAGTTTTGGACAGGGTCGGGAGACCCAGTACTTC
cdr3_aa: CASSFGQGRETQYF

d_call: .
clone_size: .
v_call: TRBV28
j_call: TRBJ1-1
cdr3_nt: TGTGCCAGCAGTGGGAACAAGAGCACCGTACTCGAAAAAGCTTTCTTT
cdr3_aa: CASSGNKSTVLEKAFF

d_call: .
clone_size: many
v_call: TRBV5-1
j_call: TRBJ2-3
cdr3_nt: TGCGCCAGCAGCTATCAAACAGGGTACACAGATACGCAGTATTTT
cdr3_aa: CASSYQTGYTDTQYF

d_call: .
clone_size: many
v_call: TRBV18
j_call: TRBJ1-1
cdr3_nt: TGTGCCAGCTCTCCCGATGGGTGGACGAACACTGAAGCTTTCTTT
cdr3_aa: CASSPDGWTNTEAFF

d_call: .
clone_size: many
v_call: TRBV12-3/TRBV12-4
j_call: TRBJ2-1
cdr3_nt: TGTGCCAGCAGTTTAGCGTGGCTGGCTAATGAGCAGTTCTTC
cdr3_aa: CASSLAWLANEQFF

d_call: TRBD2
clone_size: .
v_call: TRBV6-2/TRBV6-3
j_call: TRBJ2-3
cdr3_nt: TGTGCCAGCAGTTACTCACTAGCGGCTTGGGGAGATACGCAGTATTTT
cdr3_aa: CASSYSLAAWGDTQYF

d_call: .
clone_size: .
v_call: TRBV5-4
j_call: TRBJ1-1
cdr3_nt: TGTGCCAGCAGCCGGAAGGACATGGGCACTGAAGCTTTCTTT
cdr3_aa: CASSRKDMGTEAFF

d_call: .
clone_size: many
v_call: TRBV10-3
j_call: TRBJ1-1
cdr3_nt: TGTGCCATCAGTCTAAATCAGGGCGCGGGCACTGAAGCTTTCTTT
cdr3_aa: CAISLNQGAGTEAFF

d_call: .
clone_size: many
v_call: TRBV19
j_call: TRBJ1-4
cdr3_nt: TGTGCCAGCCGGACCTTAAACGGTGAAAAACTGTTTTTT
cdr3_aa: CASRTLNGEKLFF

d_call: .
clone_size: many
v_call: TRBV27
j_call: TRBJ2-3
cdr3_nt: TGTGCCAGCAGCCAGGGGCACCGCGCGGGTAGCACAGATACGCAGTATTTT
cdr3_aa: CASSQGHRAGSTDTQYF

d_call: .
clone_size: .
v_call: TRBV7-2
j_call: TRBJ1-1
cdr3_nt: TGTGCCAGCAGCTTAGGTCGGCCCCCGAACACTGAAGCTTTCTTT
cdr3_aa: CASSLGRPPNTEAFF

d_call: .
clone_size: many
v_call: TRBV24-1
j_call: TRBJ1-1
cdr3_nt: TGTGCCACCAGCGACAGCGCTGTCGGGAACACTGAAGCTTTCTTT
cdr3_aa: CATSDSAVGNTEAFF

d_call: .
clone_size: .
v_call: TRBV29-1
j_call: TRBJ2-2
cdr3_nt: TGCAGCGCCCCCGGGGACGGGGCCGGGGAGCTGTTTTTT
cdr3_aa: CSAPGDGAGELFF

d_call: .
clone_size: many
v_call: TRBV20-1
j_call: TRBJ1-1
cdr3_nt: TGCAGTGCTAGAACCGGGGTTAGAGCTGAAGCTTTCTTT
cdr3_aa: CSARTGVRAEAFF

d_call: TRBD2
clone_size: many
v_call: TRBV14
j_call: TRBJ2-5
cdr3_nt: TGTGCCAGCAGCCAAGACCAAGGACTAGCGGTACAAGAGACCCAGTACTTC
cdr3_aa: CASSQDQGLAVQETQYF

d_call: TRBD2
clone_size: many
v_call: TRBV6-1
j_call: TRBJ2-3
cdr3_nt: TGTGCCAGCAGTGCAGTACTAGCGGGTACAGATACGCAGTATTTT
cdr3_aa: CASSAVLAGTDTQYF

d_call: .
clone_size: .
v_call: TRBV5-1
j_call: TRBJ2-5
cdr3_nt: TGCGCCAGCAGCTCGACAGAAGTACAAGAGACCCAGTACTTC
cdr3_aa: CASSSTEVQETQYF

d_call: TRBD1
clone_size: few
v_call: TRBV7-6
j_call: TRBJ2-7
cdr3_nt: TGTGCCAGCAGCCGCGGACAGGGGAAACAGTGGTCCTACGAGCAGTACTTC
cdr3_aa: CASSRGQGKQWSYEQYF

d_call: TRBD1
clone_size: .
v_call: TRBV5-1
j_call: TRBJ2-7
cdr3_nt: TGCACCAGCGCCTCAACAGGGGGAGCCTACGAGCAGTACTTC
cdr3_aa: CTSASTGGAYEQYF

d_call: .
clone_size: many
v_call: TRBV12-3/TRBV12-4
j_call: TRBJ2-3
cdr3_nt: TGTGCCAGGCGGGACATATGCACAACAGATACGCAGTATTTT
cdr3_aa: CARRDICTTDTQYF

d_call: .
clone_size: .
v_call: TRBV5-1
j_call: TRBJ2-1
cdr3_nt: TGCGCCAGCAGCCCCCGCCTTACGGGATACTCCTACAATGAGCAGTTCTTC
cdr3_aa: CASSPRLTGYSYNEQFF

d_call: .
clone_size: .
v_call: TRBV11-3
j_call: TRBJ2-7
cdr3_nt: TGTGCCAGCAGCAAGACAGGCTACGAGCGGTACTTC
cdr3_aa: CASSKTGYERYF

d_call: .
clone_size: few
v_call: TRBV20-1
j_call: TRBJ2-5
cdr3_nt: TGCAGTGCTAGCCGAGATGGGGAGACCCAGTACTTC
cdr3_aa: CSASRDGETQYF

d_call: .
clone_size: .
v_call: TRBV10-3
j_call: TRBJ2-3
cdr3_nt: TGTGCCATCGGAGGGGGGGGGGCAAGCACAGATACGCAGTATTTT
cdr3_aa: CAIGGGGASTDTQYF

d_call: TRBD2
clone_size: few
v_call: TRBV11-2
j_call: TRBJ2-1
cdr3_nt: TGTGCCAGCAGCTTAGCTGCCCCGGGACTAGCACGGAATGAGCAGTTCTTC
cdr3_aa: CASSLAAPGLARNEQFF

d_call: .
clone_size: few
v_call: TRBV19
j_call: TRBJ2-1
cdr3_nt: TGTGCCAGTAGTCCCCACAGAGGGACCACATCCTACAATGAGCAGTTCTTC
cdr3_aa: CASSPHRGTTSYNEQFF

d_call: .
clone_size: .
v_call: TRBV25-1
j_call: TRBJ2-5
cdr3_nt: TGTGCCAGCAGTGAATTTCAGGGGCAATCTGAAGAGACCCAGTACTTC
cdr3_aa: CASSEFQGQSEETQYF

d_call: TRBD1
clone_size: few
v_call: TRBV24-1
j_call: TRBJ2-5
cdr3_nt: TGTGCCACCAGTGATTCTACGAACGGACAGGGCGAGACCCAGTACTTC
cdr3_aa: CATSDSTNGQGETQYF

d_call: .
clone_size: many
v_call: TRBV2
j_call: TRBJ1-6
cdr3_nt: TGTGCCAGCAGTGCACAGGTTAATTCACCCCTCCACTTT
cdr3_aa: CASSAQVNSPLHF

d_call: TRBD2
clone_size: .
v_call: TRBV5-1
j_call: TRBJ2-2
cdr3_nt: TGCGCCAGCGGATCGCGCGGGAGCCCCGGGGAGCTGTTTTTT
cdr3_aa: CASGSRGSPGELFF

d_call: .
clone_size: .
v_call: TRBV7-9
j_call: TRBJ2-1
cdr3_nt: TGTGCCAGCACCGATCGGGACTCCTTCGATGAGCAGTTCTTC
cdr3_aa: CASTDRDSFDEQFF

d_call: .
clone_size: .
v_call: TRBV5-1
j_call: TRBJ2-7
cdr3_nt: TGCGCCAGCAGCTTGAGGACAGCGGACGAGCAGTACTTC
cdr3_aa: CASSLRTADEQYF